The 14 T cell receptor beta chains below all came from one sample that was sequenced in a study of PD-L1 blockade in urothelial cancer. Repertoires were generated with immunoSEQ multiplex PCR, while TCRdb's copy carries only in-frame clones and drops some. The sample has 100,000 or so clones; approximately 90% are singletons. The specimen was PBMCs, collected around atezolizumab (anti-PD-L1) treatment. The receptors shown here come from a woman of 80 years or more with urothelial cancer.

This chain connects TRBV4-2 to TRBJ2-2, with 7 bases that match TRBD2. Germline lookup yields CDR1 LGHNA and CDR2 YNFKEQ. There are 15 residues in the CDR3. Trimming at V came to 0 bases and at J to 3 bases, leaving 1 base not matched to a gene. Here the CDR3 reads CASSQDRGDTGELFF. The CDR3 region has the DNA TGTGCCAGCAGCCAAGATCGGGGGGACACCGGGGAGCTGTTTTTT.

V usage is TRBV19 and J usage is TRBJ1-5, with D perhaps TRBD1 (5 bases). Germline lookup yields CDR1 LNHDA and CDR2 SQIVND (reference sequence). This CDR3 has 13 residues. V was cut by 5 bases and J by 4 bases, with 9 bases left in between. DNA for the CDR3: TGTGCCAGTAGTTGGGGCCAGAATCAGCCCCAGCATTTT. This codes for CASSWGQNQPQHF.

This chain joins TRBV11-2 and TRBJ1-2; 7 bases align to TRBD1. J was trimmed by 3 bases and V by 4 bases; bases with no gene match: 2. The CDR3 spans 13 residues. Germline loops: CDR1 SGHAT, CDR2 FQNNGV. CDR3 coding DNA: TGTGCCAGCAGCTCGGGACAGTACTATGGCTACACCTTC. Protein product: CASSSGQYYGYTF.

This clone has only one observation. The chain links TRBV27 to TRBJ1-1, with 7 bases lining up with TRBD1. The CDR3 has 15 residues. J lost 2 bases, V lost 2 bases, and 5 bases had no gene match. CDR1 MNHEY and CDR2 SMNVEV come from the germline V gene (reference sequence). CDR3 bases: TGTGCCAGCAGTTTAATAGGGGGCCCTAACACTGAAGCTTTCTTT. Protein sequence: CASSLIGGPNTEAFF.

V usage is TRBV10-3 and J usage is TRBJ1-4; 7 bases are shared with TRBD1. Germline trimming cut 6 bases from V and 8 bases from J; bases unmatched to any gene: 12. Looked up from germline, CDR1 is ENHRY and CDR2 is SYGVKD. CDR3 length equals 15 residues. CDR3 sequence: CAIRKRDRQEEKLFF. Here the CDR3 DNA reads TGTGCCATCAGGAAAAGGGACAGACAGGAGGAAAAACTGTTTTTT.

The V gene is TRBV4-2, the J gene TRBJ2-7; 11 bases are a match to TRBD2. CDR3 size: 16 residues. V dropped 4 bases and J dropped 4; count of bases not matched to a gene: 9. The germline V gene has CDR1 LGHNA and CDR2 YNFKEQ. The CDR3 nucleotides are TGTGCCAGCAGCCCTCAGGTAGCGGGAGGGAGTTACGAGCAGTACTTC. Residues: CASSPQVAGGSYEQYF.

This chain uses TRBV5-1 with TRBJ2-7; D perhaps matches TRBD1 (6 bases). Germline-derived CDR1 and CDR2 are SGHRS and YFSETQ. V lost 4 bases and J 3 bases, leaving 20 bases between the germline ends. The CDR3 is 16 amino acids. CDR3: CASSPTRLGQNYEQYF. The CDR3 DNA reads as TGCGCCAGCAGCCCGACCCGCTTGGGACAAAACTACGAGCAGTACTTC.

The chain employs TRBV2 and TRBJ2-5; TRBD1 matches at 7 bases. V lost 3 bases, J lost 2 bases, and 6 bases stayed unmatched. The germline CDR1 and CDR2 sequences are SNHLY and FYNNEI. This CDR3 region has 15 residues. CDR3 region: CASSERGQRQETQYF. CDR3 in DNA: TGTGCCAGCAGTGAGAGGGGGCAACGGCAAGAGACCCAGTACTTC. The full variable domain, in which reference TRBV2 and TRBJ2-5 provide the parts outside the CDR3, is EPEVTQTPSHQVTQMGQEVILRCVPISNHLYFYWYRQILGQKVEFLVSFYNNEISEKSEIFDDQFSVERPDGSNFTLKIRSTKLEDSAMYFCASSERGQRQETQYFGPGTRLLVL.

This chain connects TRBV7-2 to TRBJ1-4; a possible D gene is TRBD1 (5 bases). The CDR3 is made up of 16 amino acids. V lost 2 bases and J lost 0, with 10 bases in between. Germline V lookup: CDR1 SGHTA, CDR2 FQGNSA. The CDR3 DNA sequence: TGTGCCAGCAGCTTAATAGGGACTGCAACTAATGAAAAACTGTTTTTT. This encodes CASSLIGTATNEKLFF.

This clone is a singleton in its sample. The CDR3 DNA follows: TGTGCCTGGAGTGTTGTAGGCCCCGGAGGTCAGCCCCAGCATTTT. Residues: CAWSVVGPGGQPQHF. The chain recombines TRBV30 with TRBJ1-5; D is undetermined. The CDR3 consists of 15 residues. Deletions cut 0 bases from V and 6 bases from J, with 15 bases between. From germline, CDR1 is GTSNPN and CDR2 SVGIG (reference sequence).

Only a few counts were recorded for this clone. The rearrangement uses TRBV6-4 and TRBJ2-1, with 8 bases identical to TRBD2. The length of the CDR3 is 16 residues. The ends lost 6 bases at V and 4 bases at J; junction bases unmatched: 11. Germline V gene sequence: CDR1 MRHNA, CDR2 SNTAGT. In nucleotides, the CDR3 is TGTGCCAGCAGCGCACGGGGGACTAGAGTTTACAATGAGCAGTTCTTC. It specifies CASSARGTRVYNEQFF.

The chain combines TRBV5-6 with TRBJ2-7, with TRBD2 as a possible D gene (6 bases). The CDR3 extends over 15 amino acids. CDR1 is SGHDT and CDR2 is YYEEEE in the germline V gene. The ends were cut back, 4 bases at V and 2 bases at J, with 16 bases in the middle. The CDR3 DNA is TGTGCCAGCAGCCCCGGAGGGCAAGGGCCCTACGAGCAGTACTTC. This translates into CASSPGGQGPYEQYF.

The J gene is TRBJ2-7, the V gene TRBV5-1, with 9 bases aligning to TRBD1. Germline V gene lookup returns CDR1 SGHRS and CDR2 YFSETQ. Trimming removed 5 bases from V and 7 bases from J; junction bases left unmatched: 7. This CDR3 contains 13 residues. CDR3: CASRPADRGEQYF. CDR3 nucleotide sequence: TGCGCCAGCAGACCCGCGGACAGGGGAGAGCAGTACTTC. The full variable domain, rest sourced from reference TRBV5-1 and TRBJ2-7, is KAGVTQTPRYLIKTRGQQVTLSCSPISGHRSVSWYQQTPGQGLQFLFEYFSETQRNKGNFPGRFSGRQFSNSRSEMNVSTLELGDSALYLCASRPADRGEQYFGPGTRLTVT.

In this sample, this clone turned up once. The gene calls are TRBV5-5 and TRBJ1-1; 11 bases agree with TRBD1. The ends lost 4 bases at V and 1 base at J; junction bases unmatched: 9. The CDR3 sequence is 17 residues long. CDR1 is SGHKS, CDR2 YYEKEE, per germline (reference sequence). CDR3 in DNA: TGTGCCAGCAGCATGGGACAGGGGGACAGGTGGAACACTGAAGCTTTCTTT. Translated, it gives CASSMGQGDRWNTEAFF.